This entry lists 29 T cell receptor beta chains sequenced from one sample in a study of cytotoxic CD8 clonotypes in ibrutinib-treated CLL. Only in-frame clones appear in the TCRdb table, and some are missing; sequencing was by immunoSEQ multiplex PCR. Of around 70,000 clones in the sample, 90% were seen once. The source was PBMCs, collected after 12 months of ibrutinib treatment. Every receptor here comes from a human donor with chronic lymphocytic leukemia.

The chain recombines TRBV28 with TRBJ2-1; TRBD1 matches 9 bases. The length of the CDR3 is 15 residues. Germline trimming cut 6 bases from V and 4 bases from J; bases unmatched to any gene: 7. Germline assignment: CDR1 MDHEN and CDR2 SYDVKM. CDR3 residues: CASSQTGGLYNEQFF. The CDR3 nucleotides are TGTGCCAGCAGCCAGACAGGGGGTCTGTACAATGAGCAGTTCTTC.

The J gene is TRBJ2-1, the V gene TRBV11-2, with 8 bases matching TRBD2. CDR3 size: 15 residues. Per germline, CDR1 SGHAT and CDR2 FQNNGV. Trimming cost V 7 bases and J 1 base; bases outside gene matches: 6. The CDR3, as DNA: TGTGCCAGCAAGAGCGGGGGAATGTCCTACAATGAGCAGTTCTTC. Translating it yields CASKSGGMSYNEQFF.

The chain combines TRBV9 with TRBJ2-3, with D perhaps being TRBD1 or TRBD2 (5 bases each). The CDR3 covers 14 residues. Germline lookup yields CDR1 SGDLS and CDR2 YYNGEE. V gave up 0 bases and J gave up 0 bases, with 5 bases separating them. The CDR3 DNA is TGTGCCAGCAGCGTAGGGGGGAGCACAGATACGCAGTATTTT. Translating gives CASSVGGSTDTQYF.

CDR3 loop: CASKLRGEKLFF. Here the CDR3 DNA reads TGTGCCAGCAAGCTTCGGGGTGAAAAACTGTTTTTT. This chain connects TRBV7-9 to TRBJ1-4; D call uncertain. The CDR3 consists of 12 residues. V lost 7 bases and J lost 7, with 10 bases in between. CDR1 is SEHNR, CDR2 FQNEAQ, per germline (reference sequence).

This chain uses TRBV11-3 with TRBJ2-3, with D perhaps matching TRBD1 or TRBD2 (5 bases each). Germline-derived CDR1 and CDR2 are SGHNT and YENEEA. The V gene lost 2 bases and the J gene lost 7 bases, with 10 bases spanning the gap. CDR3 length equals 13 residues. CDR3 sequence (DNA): TGTGCCAGCAGCTTACTTCAGGGACATACGCAGTATTTT. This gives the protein CASSLLQGHTQYF.

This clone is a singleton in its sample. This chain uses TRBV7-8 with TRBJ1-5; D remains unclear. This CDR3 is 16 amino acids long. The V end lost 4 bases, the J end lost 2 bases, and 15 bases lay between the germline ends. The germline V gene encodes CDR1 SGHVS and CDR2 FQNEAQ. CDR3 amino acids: CASSSSEGGRNQPQHF. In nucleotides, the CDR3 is TGTGCCAGCAGCTCCTCCGAAGGTGGTCGCAATCAGCCCCAGCATTTT.

The CDR3 nucleotides are TGTGCCAGTAGGCTTAAACCGGGACAGGGGGCTAGCAATCAGCCCCAGCATTTT. Protein: CASRLKPGQGASNQPQHF. V and J are TRBV19 and TRBJ1-5; 12 nucleotides line up with TRBD1. The junction had 9 bases not matched to a gene; V was cut back by 6 bases and J by 0 bases. Looked up from germline, CDR1 is LNHDA and CDR2 is SQIVND (reference sequence). The CDR3 spans 18 residues.

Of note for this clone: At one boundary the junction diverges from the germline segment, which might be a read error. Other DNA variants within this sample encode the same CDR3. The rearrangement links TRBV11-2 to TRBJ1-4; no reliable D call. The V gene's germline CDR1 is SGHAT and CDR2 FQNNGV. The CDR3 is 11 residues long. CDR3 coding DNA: TGCGCCAGCAGCCCTGGGGAGAAACTGTTTTTT. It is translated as CASSPGEKLFF.

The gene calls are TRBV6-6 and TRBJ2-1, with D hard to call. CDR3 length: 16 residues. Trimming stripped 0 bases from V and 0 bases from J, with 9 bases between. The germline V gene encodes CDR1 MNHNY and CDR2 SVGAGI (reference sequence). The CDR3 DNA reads TGTGCCAGCAGTTACTCGGCGGCTAGCTCCTACAATGAGCAGTTCTTC. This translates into CASSYSAASSYNEQFF.

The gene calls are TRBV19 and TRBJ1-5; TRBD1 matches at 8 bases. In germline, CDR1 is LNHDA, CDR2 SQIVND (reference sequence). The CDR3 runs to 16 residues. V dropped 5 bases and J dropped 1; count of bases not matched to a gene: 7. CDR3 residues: CASSPRTGTSNQPQHF. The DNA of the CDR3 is TGTGCCAGTAGTCCACGGACAGGGACCAGCAATCAGCCCCAGCATTTT.

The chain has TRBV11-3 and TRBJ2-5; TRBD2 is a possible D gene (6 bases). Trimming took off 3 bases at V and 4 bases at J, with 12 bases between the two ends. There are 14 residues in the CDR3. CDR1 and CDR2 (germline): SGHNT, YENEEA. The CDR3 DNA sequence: TGTGCCAGCAGCTTGGAGGGAATCTCAGAGACCCAGTACTTC. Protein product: CASSLEGISETQYF.

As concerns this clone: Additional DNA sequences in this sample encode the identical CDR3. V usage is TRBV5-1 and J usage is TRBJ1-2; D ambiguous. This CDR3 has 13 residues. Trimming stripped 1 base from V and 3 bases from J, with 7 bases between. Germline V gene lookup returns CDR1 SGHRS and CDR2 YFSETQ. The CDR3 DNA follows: TGCGCCAGCAGCTTGTCACAGTACTATGGCTACACCTTC. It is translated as CASSLSQYYGYTF.

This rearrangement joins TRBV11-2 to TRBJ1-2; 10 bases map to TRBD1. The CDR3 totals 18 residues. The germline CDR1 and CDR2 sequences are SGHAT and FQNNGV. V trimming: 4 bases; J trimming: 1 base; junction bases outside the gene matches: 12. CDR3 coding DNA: TGTGCCAGCAGCTCCGAAGACAGGGGGCCCCGAGGTAACTATGGCTACACCTTC. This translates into CASSSEDRGPRGNYGYTF.

The CDR3 nucleotides are TGTGCCAGCTCTGTTGGGGGGCGCTCATACGAGCAGTACTTC. Its translation: CASSVGGRSYEQYF. This chain connects TRBV27 to TRBJ2-7; either TRBD1 or TRBD2 may fit D (6 bases each). V lost 8 bases, J lost 4 bases, and 18 bases lay in between. This CDR3 contains 14 residues. Germline CDR1 reads MNHEY; CDR2 reads SMNVEV (reference sequence).

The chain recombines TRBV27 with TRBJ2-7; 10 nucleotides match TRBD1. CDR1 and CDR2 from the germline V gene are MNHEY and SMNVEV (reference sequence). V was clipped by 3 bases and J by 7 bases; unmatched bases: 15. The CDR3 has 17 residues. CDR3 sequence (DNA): TGTGCCAGCAGTTTTTTATCGCCGGGACAGGGGCCGAGGGAGCAGTACTTC. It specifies CASSFLSPGQGPREQYF.

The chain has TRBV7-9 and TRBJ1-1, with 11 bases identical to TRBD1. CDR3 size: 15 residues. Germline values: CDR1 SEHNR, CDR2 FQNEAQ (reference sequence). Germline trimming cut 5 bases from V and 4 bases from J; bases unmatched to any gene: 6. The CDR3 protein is CASSQPGQGGTEAFF. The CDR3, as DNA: TGTGCCAGCAGCCAACCGGGACAGGGGGGCACTGAAGCTTTCTTT.

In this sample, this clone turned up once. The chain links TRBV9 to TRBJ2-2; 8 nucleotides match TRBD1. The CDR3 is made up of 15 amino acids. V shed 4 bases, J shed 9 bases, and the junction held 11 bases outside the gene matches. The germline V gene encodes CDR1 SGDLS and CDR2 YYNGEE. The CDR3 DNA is TGTGCCAGCAGCCCCTCGGGACAGGATTACCGGGAGCTGTTTTTT. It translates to CASSPSGQDYRELFF.

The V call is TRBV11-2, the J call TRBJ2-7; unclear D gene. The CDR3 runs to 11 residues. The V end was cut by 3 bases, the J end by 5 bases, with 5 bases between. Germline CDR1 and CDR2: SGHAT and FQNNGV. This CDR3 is CASSFVDEQYF. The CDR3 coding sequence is TGTGCCAGCAGCTTCGTCGACGAGCAGTACTTC.

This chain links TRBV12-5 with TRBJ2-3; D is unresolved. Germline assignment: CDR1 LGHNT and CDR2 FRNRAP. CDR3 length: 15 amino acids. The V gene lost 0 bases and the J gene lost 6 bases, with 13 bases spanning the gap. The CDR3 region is CASGLVRSGDDTQYF. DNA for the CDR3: TGTGCTAGTGGTTTGGTAAGGTCAGGAGACGATACGCAGTATTTT.

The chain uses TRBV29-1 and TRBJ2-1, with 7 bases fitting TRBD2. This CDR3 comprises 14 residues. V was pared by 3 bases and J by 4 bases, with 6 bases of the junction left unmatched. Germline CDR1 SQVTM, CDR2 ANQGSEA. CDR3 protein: CSVESQRGYNEQFF. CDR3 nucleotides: TGCAGCGTTGAGTCCCAGCGGGGATACAATGAGCAGTTCTTC.

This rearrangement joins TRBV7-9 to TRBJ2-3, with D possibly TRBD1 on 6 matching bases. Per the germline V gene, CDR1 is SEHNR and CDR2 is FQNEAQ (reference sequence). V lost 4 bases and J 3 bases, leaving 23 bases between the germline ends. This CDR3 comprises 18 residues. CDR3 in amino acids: CASSWVGNRDKRTDTQYF. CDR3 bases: TGTGCCAGCAGCTGGGTGGGAAACCGGGACAAAAGGACAGATACGCAGTATTTT.

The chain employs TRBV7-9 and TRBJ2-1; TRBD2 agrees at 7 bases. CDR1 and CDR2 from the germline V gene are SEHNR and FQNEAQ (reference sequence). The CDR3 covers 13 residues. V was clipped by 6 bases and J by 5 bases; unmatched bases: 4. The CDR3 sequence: CASRDGTNNEQFF. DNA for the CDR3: TGTGCCAGCAGGGACGGGACTAACAATGAGCAGTTCTTC.

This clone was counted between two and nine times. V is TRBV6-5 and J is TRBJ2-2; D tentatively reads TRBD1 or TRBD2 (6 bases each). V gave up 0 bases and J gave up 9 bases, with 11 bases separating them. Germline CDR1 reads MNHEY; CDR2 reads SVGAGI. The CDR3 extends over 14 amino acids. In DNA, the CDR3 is TGTGCCAGCAGTTACTCGGCCCGGGGGCGGGAGCTGTTTTTT. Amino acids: CASSYSARGRELFF.

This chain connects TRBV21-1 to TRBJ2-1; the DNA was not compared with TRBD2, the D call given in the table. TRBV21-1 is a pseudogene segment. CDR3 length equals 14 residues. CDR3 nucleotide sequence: TGTGCCAGCATAAGGGAGGAAGAATACAATGAGCAGTTCTTC. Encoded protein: CASIREEEYNEQFF.

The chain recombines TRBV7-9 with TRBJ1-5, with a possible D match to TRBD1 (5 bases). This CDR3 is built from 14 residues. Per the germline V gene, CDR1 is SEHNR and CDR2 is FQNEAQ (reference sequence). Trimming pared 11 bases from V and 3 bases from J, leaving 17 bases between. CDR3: CAVSRDGDNQPQHF. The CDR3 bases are TGTGCCGTTTCCCGGGACGGGGACAATCAGCCCCAGCATTTT.

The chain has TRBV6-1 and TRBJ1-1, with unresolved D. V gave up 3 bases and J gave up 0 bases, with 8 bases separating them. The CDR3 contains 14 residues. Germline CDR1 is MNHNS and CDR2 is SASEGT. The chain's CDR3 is CASSESGLNTEAFF. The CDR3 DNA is TGTGCCAGCAGTGAGTCCGGGCTGAACACTGAAGCTTTCTTT.

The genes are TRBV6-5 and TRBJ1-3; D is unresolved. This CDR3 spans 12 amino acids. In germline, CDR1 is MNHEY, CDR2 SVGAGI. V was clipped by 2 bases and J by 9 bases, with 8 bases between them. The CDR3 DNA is TGTGCCAGCAGTTACACGGTCGGCACCATATATTTT. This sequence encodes CASSYTVGTIYF.

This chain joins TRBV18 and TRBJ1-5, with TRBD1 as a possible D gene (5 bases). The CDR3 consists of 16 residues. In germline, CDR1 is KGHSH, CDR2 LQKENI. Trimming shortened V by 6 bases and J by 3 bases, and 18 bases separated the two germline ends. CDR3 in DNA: TGTGCCAGCTCCCCGGGGTGGCAGGGCTCCAATCAGCCCCAGCATTTT. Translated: CASSPGWQGSNQPQHF.

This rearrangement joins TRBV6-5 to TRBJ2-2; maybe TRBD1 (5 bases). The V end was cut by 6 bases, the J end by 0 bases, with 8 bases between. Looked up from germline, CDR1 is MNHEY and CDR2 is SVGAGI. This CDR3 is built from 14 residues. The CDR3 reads CASSRQTNTGELFF. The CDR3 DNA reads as TGTGCCAGCAGCCGACAGACGAACACCGGGGAGCTGTTTTTT.